One and the same sample provided the 20 T cell receptor beta chains below, sequenced in a study of blood T cell repertoires in COVID-19. TCRdb keeps only in-frame clones here, not all; method: immunoSEQ multiplex PCR. The profile covers roughly 110,000 clones, with approximately 85% appearing a single time and around 5.5% taken by the ten largest. The sample was peripheral blood. These receptors all stem from a woman aged 55-75 years with COVID-19, enrolled during active disease.

This chain joins TRBV9 and TRBJ2-2; D not resolved. V lost 4 bases to trimming and J lost 0 bases, with 4 bases between them. The CDR3 has 13 residues. Germline-derived CDR1 and CDR2 are SGDLS and YYNGEE. The CDR3 loop reads CASSPTNTGELFF. The CDR3 nucleotides are TGTGCCAGCAGCCCTACGAACACCGGGGAGCTGTTTTTT.

This rearrangement joins TRBV27 to TRBJ1-2; TRBD1 matches at 10 bases. V dropped 6 bases and J dropped 0; count of bases not matched to a gene: 1. The CDR3 runs to 14 residues. Per the germline V gene, CDR1 is MNHEY and CDR2 is SMNVEV (reference sequence). Here the CDR3 DNA reads TGTGCCAGCAGAGGACAGGGGGCTAACTATGGCTACACCTTC. Translating it yields CASRGQGANYGYTF.

The rearrangement links TRBV4-3 to TRBJ1-4, with D possibly being TRBD1 (5 bases). This CDR3 is built from 14 residues. Germline CDR1 and CDR2: LGHNA and YSLEER. The V end lost 2 bases, the J end lost 8 bases, and 12 bases lay between the germline ends. The CDR3 is CASSQIVAGEKLFF. The CDR3 bases are TGCGCCAGCAGCCAAATTGTGGCAGGGGAAAAACTGTTTTTT.

V is TRBV2 and J is TRBJ1-2, with 7 nucleotides matching TRBD1. This CDR3 is built from 15 residues. V gave up 7 bases and J gave up 4 bases; unmatched junction bases: 12. CDR1 SNHLY and CDR2 FYNNEI come from the germline V gene. The CDR3 DNA is TGTGCCAGCACTCCCGAACCAGGGGGTGGCTATGGCTACACCTTC. This codes for CASTPEPGGGYGYTF.

The genes are TRBV19 and TRBJ1-2, with TRBD1 as a possible D gene (5 bases). This CDR3 contains 15 residues. CDR1 LNHDA and CDR2 SQIVND come from the germline V gene (reference sequence). V dropped 6 bases and J dropped 5 bases, with 19 bases sitting between them. The CDR3 loop reads CASRQRGASLYGYTF. CDR3 nucleotides: TGTGCCAGTAGACAGCGGGGCGCTTCTTTATATGGCTACACCTTC.

This clone showed up just a few times. This chain connects TRBV24-1 to TRBJ1-5; TRBD1 agrees at 12 bases. The CDR3 covers 16 residues. Per germline, CDR1 KGHDR and CDR2 SFDVKD. The junction had 3 bases not matched to a gene; V was cut back by 3 bases and J by 4 bases. The CDR3 bases are TGTGCCACCAGTGATGGGACAGGGGGCCGTAATCAGCCCCAGCATTTT. Its protein product is CATSDGTGGRNQPQHF.

This chain uses TRBV27 with TRBJ1-6; 7 bases are shared with TRBD1. Per germline, CDR1 MNHEY and CDR2 SMNVEV (reference sequence). With 3 bases clipped from V and 7 bases from J, the junction kept 3 bases outside the gene matches. This CDR3 spans 14 amino acids. CDR3 DNA: TGTGCCAGCAGTTTTGAGACAGGGAATTCACCCCTCCACTTT. It specifies CASSFETGNSPLHF.

The chain is built from TRBV2 and TRBJ2-1, with TRBD2 identical over 12 bases. Germline-derived CDR1 and CDR2 are SNHLY and FYNNEI. J lost 8 bases, V lost 10 bases, and 6 bases had no gene match. The CDR3 is 13 amino acids. Here the CDR3 DNA reads TGTGCCAACCGACTAGCGGGGGTAGATGAGCAGTTCTTC. Translated, it gives CANRLAGVDEQFF.

The chain is built from TRBV29-1 and TRBJ2-7; 9 bases are a match to TRBD2. With 6 bases clipped from V and 0 bases from J, the junction kept 3 bases outside the gene matches. Germline V lookup: CDR1 SQVTM, CDR2 ANQGSEA. CDR3 length: 13 amino acids. The CDR3 sequence is CSVTSGDSYEQYF. CDR3 bases: TGCAGCGTGACTAGCGGAGACTCCTACGAGCAGTACTTC.

This chain uses TRBV7-9 with TRBJ1-1; D is undetermined. V was shortened by 1 base and J by 2 bases, with 8 bases between the two germline ends. The CDR3 spans 14 residues. Per germline, CDR1 SEHNR and CDR2 FQNEAQ (reference sequence). CDR3 region: CASSLGQVNTEAFF. The CDR3 bases are TGTGCCAGCAGCTTAGGGCAAGTTAACACTGAAGCTTTCTTT.

Here the CDR3 reads CASRGGDTDTQYF. DNA of the CDR3: TGTGCCAGCCGGGGGGGTGATACAGATACGCAGTATTTT. The chain uses TRBV27 and TRBJ2-3; 8 bases align to TRBD2. CDR1 and CDR2 from the germline V gene are MNHEY and SMNVEV (reference sequence). Trimming removed 8 bases from V and 3 bases from J; junction bases left unmatched: 4. This CDR3 contains 13 residues.

The J gene is TRBJ1-1, the V gene TRBV3-1 (or the pseudogene TRBV3-2), with D possibly being TRBD1 (6 bases). The V gene's germline CDR1 is LGHDT and CDR2 YNNKEL (reference sequence). The V end lost 1 base, the J end lost 2 bases, and 8 bases lay between the germline ends. The CDR3 extends over 14 amino acids. The CDR3 DNA reads as TGTGCCAGCAGCCAAGCGGGGGGCAACACTGAAGCTTTCTTT. Amino acid sequence: CASSQAGGNTEAFF.

This clone was counted once. The chain employs TRBV9 and TRBJ1-4, with TRBD1 matching over 9 bases. After removal of 0 bases from V and 10 bases from J, the junction contained 7 bases not matched to a gene. In germline, CDR1 is SGDLS, CDR2 YYNGEE. The CDR3 totals 15 residues. CDR3 sequence reads: CASSVDGTGIGKLFF. CDR3 coding DNA: TGTGCCAGCAGCGTAGATGGGACAGGGATAGGAAAACTGTTTTTT.

The CDR3 coding sequence is TGCAGCGTTGCCCTACTAGCGGGGGGGCCCTACGAGCAGTACTTC. It codes for CSVALLAGGPYEQYF. The genes are TRBV29-1 and TRBJ2-7, with 13 bases identical to TRBD2. This CDR3 has 15 residues. Germline CDR1 and CDR2: SQVTM and ANQGSEA. V shed 4 bases and J 2 bases; nucleotides not matched to a gene: 5.

This chain connects TRBV18 to TRBJ1-1; D is possibly TRBD1 (5 bases). The CDR3 consists of 14 residues. The V and J ends lost 1 base and 0 bases respectively, with 6 bases between them. Germline CDR1 is KGHSH and CDR2 is LQKENI. Here the CDR3 DNA reads TGTGCCAGCTCACCACAGGGGCTGAACACTGAAGCTTTCTTT. This sequence encodes CASSPQGLNTEAFF.

This chain links TRBV4-3 with TRBJ1-1; 7 bases are a match to TRBD1. Germline values: CDR1 LGHNA, CDR2 YSLEER. The V segment lost 1 base and the J segment 5 bases; nucleotides outside the gene matches: 10. The CDR3 contains 16 residues. CDR3 nucleotide sequence: TGCGCCAGCAGCCAAGGCGAGGCAGGGGGAGGAACTGAAGCTTTCTTT. It yields the protein CASSQGEAGGGTEAFF.

This clone was detected once. The chain couples TRBV6-5 to TRBJ2-7, with D perhaps TRBD2 (7 bases). Germline V CDR1 and CDR2: MNHEY, SVGAGI. V was cut by 0 bases and J by 3 bases, with 15 bases left in between. This CDR3 has 16 residues. The CDR3 loop is CASSYSFPGEGYEQYF. The CDR3 DNA is TGTGCCAGCAGTTACTCTTTTCCAGGGGAGGGCTACGAGCAGTACTTC.

This rearrangement joins TRBV5-1 to TRBJ1-4, with 9 bases fitting TRBD1. J gave up 6 bases and V 4 bases, and 4 bases lay outside the gene matches. This CDR3 has 14 amino acids. Germline V CDR1 and CDR2: SGHRS, YFSETQ. In DNA form, the CDR3 reads TGCGCCAGCAGCCCCGGGACAGGGTATGAAAAACTGTTTTTT. Its translation: CASSPGTGYEKLFF.

V is TRBV30 and J is TRBJ2-1; D might be TRBD2 (6 bases). Germline lookup yields CDR1 GTSNPN and CDR2 SVGIG (reference sequence). The CDR3 is 15 residues long. V was cut by 3 bases and J by 6 bases, with 18 bases left in between. The CDR3 protein is CAWSDGGLGANEQFF. The CDR3 region has the DNA TGTGCCTGGAGCGACGGAGGGCTTGGGGCCAATGAGCAGTTCTTC.

This chain joins TRBV6-5 and TRBJ1-1, with TRBD1 matching 11 bases. Germline trimming cut 6 bases from V and 4 bases from J; bases unmatched to any gene: 4. CDR1 and CDR2 from the germline V gene are MNHEY and SVGAGI. CDR3 length: 14 residues. CDR3 region: CASSQGTGGTEAFF. Here the CDR3 DNA reads TGTGCCAGCAGCCAAGGGACAGGGGGCACTGAAGCTTTCTTT.